The rows below give T cell receptor beta chains drawn from one sample of a study of memory CD4+ T cells and cytomegalovirus serostatus. Sequenced by immunoSEQ multiplex PCR; TCRdb stores in-frame clones only, minus some. The table includes tens of thousands of clones, about four fifths detected once. Sequencing input: memory CD4+ T cells from blood. The receptors shown here come from an adult in good health and CMV-seronegative. Some clones in this sample may be carry-over from other donors' samples. Each CDR3 is given with its conserved first and last residue. Each record gives: V gene, J gene, D gene, CDR3 protein. A D gene is named only where the DNA matches it firmly.

v_gene: TRBV5-1
j_gene: TRBJ2-2
d_gene: .
CDR3aa: CATRSDVTNTGELFF

v_gene: TRBV2
j_gene: TRBJ1-1
d_gene: TRBD1
CDR3aa: CAIPSSDRGRAFF

v_gene: TRBV10-1
j_gene: TRBJ2-7
d_gene: .
CDR3aa: CASSEGSSESHEQYF

v_gene: TRBV2
j_gene: TRBJ2-3
d_gene: TRBD1
CDR3aa: CASSEPRGRATDTQYF

v_gene: TRBV7-6
j_gene: TRBJ1-3
d_gene: .
CDR3aa: CASGISGNTIYF

v_gene: TRBV19
j_gene: TRBJ1-1
d_gene: .
CDR3aa: CASLGGGGVGRNTEAFF

v_gene: TRBV28
j_gene: TRBJ1-2
d_gene: TRBD1
CDR3aa: CASGTGDYGYTF

v_gene: TRBV11-1
j_gene: TRBJ2-2
d_gene: TRBD2
CDR3aa: CASRGGSLAGTGELFF

v_gene: TRBV9
j_gene: TRBJ2-1
d_gene: .
CDR3aa: CASSPPQGSSYNEQFF

v_gene: TRBV9
j_gene: TRBJ1-6
d_gene: .
CDR3aa: CASSVGADYNSPLHF

v_gene: TRBV7-2
j_gene: TRBJ2-3
d_gene: .
CDR3aa: CASSTFHTDTQYF

v_gene: TRBV15
j_gene: TRBJ2-5
d_gene: TRBD2
CDR3aa: CATSRGTSGTGTQYF

v_gene: TRBV15
j_gene: TRBJ2-5
d_gene: .
CDR3aa: CATSTTEGQETQYF

v_gene: TRBV2
j_gene: TRBJ2-2
d_gene: .
CDR3aa: CASSEQVARTGELFF

v_gene: TRBV5-6
j_gene: TRBJ2-7
d_gene: .
CDR3aa: CASSLFWRTPYEQYF

v_gene: TRBV18
j_gene: TRBJ2-5
d_gene: .
CDR3aa: CASSPDSLGTQYF

v_gene: TRBV7-9
j_gene: TRBJ1-3
d_gene: .
CDR3aa: CASSRTRDLRGNTIYF

v_gene: TRBV18
j_gene: TRBJ1-1
d_gene: .
CDR3aa: CASSTEGYTEAFF

v_gene: TRBV4-2
j_gene: TRBJ2-5
d_gene: .
CDR3aa: CASSQVGSPQETQYF

v_gene: TRBV5-1
j_gene: TRBJ1-1
d_gene: TRBD1
CDR3aa: CASSPRQGLNTEAFF

v_gene: TRBV30
j_gene: TRBJ1-1
d_gene: .
CDR3aa: CAWKRFVNTEAFF

v_gene: TRBV2
j_gene: TRBJ1-6
d_gene: TRBD1
CDR3aa: CASGASDREAPLHF

v_gene: TRBV4-1
j_gene: TRBJ1-3
d_gene: TRBD1
CDR3aa: CASSQGVPGQGFSGNTIYF

v_gene: TRBV18
j_gene: TRBJ2-1
d_gene: .
CDR3aa: CASSLQGNEQFF

v_gene: TRBV2
j_gene: TRBJ2-1
d_gene: .
CDR3aa: CASTTVSYNEQFF

v_gene: TRBV11-2
j_gene: TRBJ2-7
d_gene: TRBD2
CDR3aa: CASSLLAGASEQYF

v_gene: TRBV5-5
j_gene: TRBJ1-1
d_gene: .
CDR3aa: CASSLVGGGTEAFF

v_gene: TRBV5-5
j_gene: TRBJ2-7
d_gene: .
CDR3aa: CASSLERGLTYEQYF

v_gene: TRBV18
j_gene: TRBJ2-3
d_gene: TRBD2
CDR3aa: CASSPTSGPFNTQYF

v_gene: TRBV7-9
j_gene: TRBJ2-2
d_gene: .
CDR3aa: CASSLDSGTGELFF

v_gene: TRBV28
j_gene: TRBJ2-1
d_gene: .
CDR3aa: CASRRGGKGDSYNEQFF

v_gene: TRBV4-2
j_gene: TRBJ1-5
d_gene: TRBD1
CDR3aa: CASSQEQGTGQPQHF